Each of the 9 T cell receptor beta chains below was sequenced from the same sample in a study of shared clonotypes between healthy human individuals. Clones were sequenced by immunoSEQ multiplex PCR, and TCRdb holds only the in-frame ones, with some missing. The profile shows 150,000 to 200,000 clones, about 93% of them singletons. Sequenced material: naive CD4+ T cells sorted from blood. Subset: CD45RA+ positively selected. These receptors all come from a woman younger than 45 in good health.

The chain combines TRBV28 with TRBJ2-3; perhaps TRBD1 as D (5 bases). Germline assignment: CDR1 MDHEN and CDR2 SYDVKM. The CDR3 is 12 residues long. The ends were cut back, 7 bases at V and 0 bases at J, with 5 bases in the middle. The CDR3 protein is CASKGSTDTQYF. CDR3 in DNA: TGTGCCAGCAAGGGGAGCACAGATACGCAGTATTTT.

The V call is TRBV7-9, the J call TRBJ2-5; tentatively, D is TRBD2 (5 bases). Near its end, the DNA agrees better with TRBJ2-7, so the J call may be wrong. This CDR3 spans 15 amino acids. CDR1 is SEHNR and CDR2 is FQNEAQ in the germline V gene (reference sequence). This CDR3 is CASSSGVKMRDEQYF. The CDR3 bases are TGTGCCAGCAGCTCCGGTGTTAAGATGAGGGACGAGCAGTACTTC.

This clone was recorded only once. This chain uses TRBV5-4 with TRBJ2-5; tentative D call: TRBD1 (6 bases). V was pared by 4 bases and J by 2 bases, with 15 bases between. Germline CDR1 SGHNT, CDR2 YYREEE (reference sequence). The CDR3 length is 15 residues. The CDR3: CASSHEAGAQETQYF. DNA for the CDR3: TGTGCCAGCAGCCACGAGGCAGGGGCACAAGAGACCCAGTACTTC.

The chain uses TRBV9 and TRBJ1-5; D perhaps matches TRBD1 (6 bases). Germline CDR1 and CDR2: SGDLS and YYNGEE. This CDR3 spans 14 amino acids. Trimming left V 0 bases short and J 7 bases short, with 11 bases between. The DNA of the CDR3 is TGTGCCAGCAGCGTAGGGGGGGGCTCCCAGCCCCAGCATTTT. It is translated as CASSVGGGSQPQHF.

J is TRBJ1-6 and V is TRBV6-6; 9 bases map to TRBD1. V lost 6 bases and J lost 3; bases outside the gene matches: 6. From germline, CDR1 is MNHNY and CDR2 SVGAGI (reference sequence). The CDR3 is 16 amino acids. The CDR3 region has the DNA TGTGCCAGCAGGCGACAGGGGGAGGGCTATAATTCACCCCTCCACTTT. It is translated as CASRRQGEGYNSPLHF.

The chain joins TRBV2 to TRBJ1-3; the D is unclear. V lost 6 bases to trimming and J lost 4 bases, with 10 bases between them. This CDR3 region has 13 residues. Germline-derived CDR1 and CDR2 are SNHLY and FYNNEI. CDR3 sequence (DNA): TGTGCCAGCAGCCTCGGACGAGGAAACACCATATATTTT. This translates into CASSLGRGNTIYF. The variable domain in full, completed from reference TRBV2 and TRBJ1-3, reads EPEVTQTPSHQVTQMGQEVILRCVPISNHLYFYWYRQILGQKVEFLVSFYNNEISEKSEIFDDQFSVERPDGSNFTLKIRSTKLEDSAMYFCASSLGRGNTIYFGEGSWLTVV.

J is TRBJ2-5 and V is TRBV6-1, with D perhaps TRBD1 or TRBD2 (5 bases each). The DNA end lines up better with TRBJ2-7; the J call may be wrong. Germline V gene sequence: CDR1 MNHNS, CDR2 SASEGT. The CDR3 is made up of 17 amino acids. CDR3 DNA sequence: TGTGCCAGCAGTGAAGCGTTTGCCGGGTGGGGGTCCTACGAGCAGTACTTC. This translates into CASSEAFAGWGSYEQYF.

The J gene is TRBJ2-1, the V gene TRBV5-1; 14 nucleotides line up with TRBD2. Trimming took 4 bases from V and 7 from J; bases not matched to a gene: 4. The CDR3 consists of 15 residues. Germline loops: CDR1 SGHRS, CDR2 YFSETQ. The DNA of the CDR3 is TGCGCCAGCAGCGGGGGACTAGCGGGAGCAAATGAGCAGTTCTTC. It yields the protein CASSGGLAGANEQFF.

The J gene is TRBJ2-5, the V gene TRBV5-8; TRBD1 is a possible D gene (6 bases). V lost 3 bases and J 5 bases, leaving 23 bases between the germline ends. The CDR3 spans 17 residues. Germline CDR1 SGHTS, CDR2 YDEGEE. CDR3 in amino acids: CASSYGTLQGTSETQYF. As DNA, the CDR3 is TGTGCCAGCAGCTACGGAACACTACAGGGTACAAGTGAGACCCAGTACTTC.